The clone carrying this T cell receptor beta chain has ten or more counts. The target antigen is unknown. The source of the sample is a study of T cells after yellow fever vaccination. Study-wide results and limits: The secondary response showed a weaker magnitude and a faster peak, day 5 versus 15. Overall, a small share of clonotypes was seen in both CD4 and CD8 compartments. Post-booster repertoires again held most primary-vaccination clones (about 96% CD4, about 88% CD8).

CDR3 length equals 14 residues. The V end lost 1 base, the J end lost 7 bases, and 11 bases lay between the germline ends. In germline, CDR1 is SGHTA, CDR2 FQGNSA. 5'RACE template switching generated TCR cDNA, adding a universal primer site and UMIs. TCRdb reprocessed the 5' RACE reads with MiXCR, giving one entry per CDR3 protein. The data show some 350,000 distinct CDR3 sequences, roughly 4% seen once. This clonotype originated in a man younger than 30 who received the YFV17D yellow fever vaccine. The J gene is TRBJ2-1, the V gene TRBV7-2, with D uncertain. The sample in question was PBMCs, obtained 5 days after the yellow fever booster vaccination. The CDR3 nucleotides are TGTGCCAGCAGCTTAGTCTCCGGTCTGAATGAGCAGTTCTTC. As protein: CASSLVSGLNEQFF.